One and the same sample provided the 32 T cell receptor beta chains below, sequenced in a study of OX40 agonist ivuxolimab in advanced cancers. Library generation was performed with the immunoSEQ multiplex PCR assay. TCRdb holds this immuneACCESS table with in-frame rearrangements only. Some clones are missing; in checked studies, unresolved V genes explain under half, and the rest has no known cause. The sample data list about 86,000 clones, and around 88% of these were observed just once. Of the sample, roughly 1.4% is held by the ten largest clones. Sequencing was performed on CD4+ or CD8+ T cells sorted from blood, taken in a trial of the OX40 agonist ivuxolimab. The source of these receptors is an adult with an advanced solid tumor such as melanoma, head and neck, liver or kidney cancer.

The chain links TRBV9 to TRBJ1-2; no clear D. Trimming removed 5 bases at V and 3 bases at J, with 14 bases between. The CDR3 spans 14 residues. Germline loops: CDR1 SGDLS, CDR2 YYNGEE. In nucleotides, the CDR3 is TGTGCCAGCAGTCCTCGTGGTAGGGACTATGGCTACACCTTC. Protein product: CASSPRGRDYGYTF.

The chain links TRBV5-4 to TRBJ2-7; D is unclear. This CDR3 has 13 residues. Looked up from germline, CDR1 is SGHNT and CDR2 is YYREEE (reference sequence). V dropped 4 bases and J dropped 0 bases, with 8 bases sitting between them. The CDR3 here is CASSPPGSYEQYF. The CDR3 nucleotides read TGTGCCAGCAGCCCCCCCGGCTCCTACGAGCAGTACTTC.

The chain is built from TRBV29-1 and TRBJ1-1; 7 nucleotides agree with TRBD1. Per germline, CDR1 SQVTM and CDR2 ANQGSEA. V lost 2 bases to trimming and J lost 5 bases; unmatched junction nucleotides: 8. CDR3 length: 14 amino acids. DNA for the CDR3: TGCAGCGTTGAAAAAGGGGGCGGAAGAACTGAAGCTTTCTTT. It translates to CSVEKGGGRTEAFF.

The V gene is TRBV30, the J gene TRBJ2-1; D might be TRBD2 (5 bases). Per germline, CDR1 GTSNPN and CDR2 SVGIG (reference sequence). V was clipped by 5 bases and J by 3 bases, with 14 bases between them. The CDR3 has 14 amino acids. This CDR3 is CAWRREGFYNEQFF. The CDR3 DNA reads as TGTGCCTGGCGTCGCGAGGGTTTCTACAATGAGCAGTTCTTC.

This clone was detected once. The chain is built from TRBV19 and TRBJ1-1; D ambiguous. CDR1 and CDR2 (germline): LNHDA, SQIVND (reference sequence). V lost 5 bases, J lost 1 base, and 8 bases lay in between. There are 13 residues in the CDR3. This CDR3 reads CASSANKNTEAFF. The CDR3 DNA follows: TGTGCCAGTAGTGCAAACAAGAACACTGAAGCTTTCTTT.

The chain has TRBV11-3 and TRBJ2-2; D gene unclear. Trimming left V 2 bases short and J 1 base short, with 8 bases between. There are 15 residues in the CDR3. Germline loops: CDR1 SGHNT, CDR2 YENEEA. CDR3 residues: CASSLSPENTGELFF. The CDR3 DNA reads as TGTGCCAGCAGCTTATCCCCCGAGAACACCGGGGAGCTGTTTTTT.

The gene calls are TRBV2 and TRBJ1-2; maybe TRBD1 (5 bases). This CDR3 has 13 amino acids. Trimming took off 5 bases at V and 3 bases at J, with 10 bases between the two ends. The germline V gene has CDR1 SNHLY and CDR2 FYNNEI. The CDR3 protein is CASSRDGHYGYTF. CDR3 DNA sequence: TGTGCCAGCAGTCGGGACGGGCACTATGGCTACACCTTC.

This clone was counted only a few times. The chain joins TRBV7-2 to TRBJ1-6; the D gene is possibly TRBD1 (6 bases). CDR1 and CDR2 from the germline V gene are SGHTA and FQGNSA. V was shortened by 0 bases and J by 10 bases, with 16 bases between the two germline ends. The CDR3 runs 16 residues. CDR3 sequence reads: CASSLAGGSTSSPLHF. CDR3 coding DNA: TGTGCCAGCAGCTTAGCAGGGGGTTCAACGTCATCACCCCTCCACTTT.

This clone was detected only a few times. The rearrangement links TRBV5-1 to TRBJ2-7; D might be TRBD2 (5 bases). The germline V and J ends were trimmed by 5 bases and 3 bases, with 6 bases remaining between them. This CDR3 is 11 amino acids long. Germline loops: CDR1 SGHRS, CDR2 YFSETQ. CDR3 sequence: CASRGSYEQYF. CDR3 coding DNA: TGCGCCAGCAGGGGGAGCTACGAGCAGTACTTC.

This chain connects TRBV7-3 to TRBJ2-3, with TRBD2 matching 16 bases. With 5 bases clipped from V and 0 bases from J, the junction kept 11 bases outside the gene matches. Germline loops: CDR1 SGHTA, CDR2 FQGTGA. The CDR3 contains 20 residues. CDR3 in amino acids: CASSPRTGLAGGSSTDTQYF. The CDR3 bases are TGTGCCAGCAGCCCGAGGACGGGACTAGCGGGGGGGTCTAGCACAGATACGCAGTATTTT.

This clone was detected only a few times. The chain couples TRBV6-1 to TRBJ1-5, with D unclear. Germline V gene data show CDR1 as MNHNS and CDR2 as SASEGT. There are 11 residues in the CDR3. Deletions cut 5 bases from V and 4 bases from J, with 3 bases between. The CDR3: CASSSNQPQHF. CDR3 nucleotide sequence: TGTGCCAGCAGTTCTAATCAGCCCCAGCATTTT.

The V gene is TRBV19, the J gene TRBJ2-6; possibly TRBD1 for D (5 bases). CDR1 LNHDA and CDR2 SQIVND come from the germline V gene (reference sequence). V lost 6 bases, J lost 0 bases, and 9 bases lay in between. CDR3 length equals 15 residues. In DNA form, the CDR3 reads TGTGCCAGTAGGACAGTATCCTCTGGGGCCAACGTCCTGACTTTC. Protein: CASRTVSSGANVLTF.

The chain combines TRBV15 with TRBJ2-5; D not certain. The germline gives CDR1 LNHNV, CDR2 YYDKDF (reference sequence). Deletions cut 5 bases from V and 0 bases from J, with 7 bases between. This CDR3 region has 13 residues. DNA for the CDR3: TGTGCCACCAGCTTTTCGTACCAAGAGACCCAGTACTTC. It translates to CATSFSYQETQYF.

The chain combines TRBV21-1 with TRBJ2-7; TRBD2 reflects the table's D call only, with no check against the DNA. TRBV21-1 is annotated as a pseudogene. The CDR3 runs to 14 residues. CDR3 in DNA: TGTGCCAGCAGCAAAGTTCGGGATCCCTACGAGCAGTACTTC. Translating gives CASSKVRDPYEQYF.

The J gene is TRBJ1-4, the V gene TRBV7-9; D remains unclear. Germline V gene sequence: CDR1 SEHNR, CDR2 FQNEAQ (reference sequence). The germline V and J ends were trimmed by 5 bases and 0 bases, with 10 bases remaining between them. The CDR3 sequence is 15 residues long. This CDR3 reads CASSHKPATNEKLFF. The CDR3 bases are TGTGCCAGCAGCCACAAACCGGCAACTAATGAAAAACTGTTTTTT. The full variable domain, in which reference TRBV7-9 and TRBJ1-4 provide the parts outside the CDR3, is DTGVSQNPRHKITKRGQNVTFRCDPISEHNRLYWYRQTLGQGPEFLTYFQNEAQLEKSRLLSDRFSAERPKGSFSTLEIQRTEQGDSAMYLCASSHKPATNEKLFFGSGTQLSVL.

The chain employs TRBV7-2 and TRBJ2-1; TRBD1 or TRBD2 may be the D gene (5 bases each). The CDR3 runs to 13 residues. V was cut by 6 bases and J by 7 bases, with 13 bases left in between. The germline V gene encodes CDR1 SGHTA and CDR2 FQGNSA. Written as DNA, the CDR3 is TGTGCCAGCAGTTCGCCGGGGCCGAATGAGCAGTTCTTC. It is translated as CASSSPGPNEQFF.

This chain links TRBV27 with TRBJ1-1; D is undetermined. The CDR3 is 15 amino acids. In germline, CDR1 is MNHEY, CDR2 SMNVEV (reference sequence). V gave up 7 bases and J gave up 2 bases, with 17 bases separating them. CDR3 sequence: CASMPLGRSNTEAFF. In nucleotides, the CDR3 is TGTGCCAGCATGCCCCTAGGCAGGAGTAACACTGAAGCTTTCTTT.

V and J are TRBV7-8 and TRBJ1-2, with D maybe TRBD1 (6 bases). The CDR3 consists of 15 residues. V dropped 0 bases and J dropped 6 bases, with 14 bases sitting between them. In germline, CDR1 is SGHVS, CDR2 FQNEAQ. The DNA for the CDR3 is TGTGCCAGCAGCTTAGCGTGGGGGGGCCGGGATGGCTACACCTTC. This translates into CASSLAWGGRDGYTF. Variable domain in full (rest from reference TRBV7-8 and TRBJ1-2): GAGVSQSPRYKVAKRGQDVALRCDPISGHVSLFWYQQALGQGPEFLTYFQNEAQLDKSGLPSDRFFAERPEGSVSTLKIQRTQQEDSAVYLCASSLAWGGRDGYTFGSGTRLTVV.

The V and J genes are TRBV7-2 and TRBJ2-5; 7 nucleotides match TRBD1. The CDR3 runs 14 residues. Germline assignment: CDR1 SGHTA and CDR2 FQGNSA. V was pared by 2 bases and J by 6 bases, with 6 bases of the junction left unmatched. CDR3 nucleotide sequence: TGTGCCAGCAGCTTACCAGGGGGATCACAGACCCAGTACTTC. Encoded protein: CASSLPGGSQTQYF.

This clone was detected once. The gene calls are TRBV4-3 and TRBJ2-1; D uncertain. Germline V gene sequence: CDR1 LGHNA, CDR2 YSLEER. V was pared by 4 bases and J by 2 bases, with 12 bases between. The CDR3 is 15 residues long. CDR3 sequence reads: CASSRAPQTYNEQFF. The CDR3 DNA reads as TGCGCCAGCAGCCGCGCCCCACAAACCTACAATGAGCAGTTCTTC.

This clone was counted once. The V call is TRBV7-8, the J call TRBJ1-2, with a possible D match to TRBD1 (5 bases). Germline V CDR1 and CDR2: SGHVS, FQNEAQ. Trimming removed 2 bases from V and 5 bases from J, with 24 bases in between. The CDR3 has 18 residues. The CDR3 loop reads CASSLLVVDGAGRYGYTF. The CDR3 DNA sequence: TGTGCCAGCAGCTTACTTGTAGTTGATGGGGCAGGGAGATATGGCTACACCTTC.

The CDR3 spells CASSPAAGAEAFF. The CDR3 DNA reads TGTGCCAGCTCACCAGCGGCTGGGGCTGAAGCTTTCTTT. The V and J genes are TRBV18 and TRBJ1-1; D unclear. The CDR3 sequence is 13 residues long. Germline V lookup: CDR1 KGHSH, CDR2 LQKENI. V lost 2 bases, J lost 6 bases, and 10 bases lay in between.

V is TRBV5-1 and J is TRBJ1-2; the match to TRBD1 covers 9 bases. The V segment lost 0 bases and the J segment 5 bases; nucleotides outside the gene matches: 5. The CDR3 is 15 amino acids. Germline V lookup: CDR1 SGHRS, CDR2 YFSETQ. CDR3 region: CASSLGTGENYGYTF. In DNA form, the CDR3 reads TGCGCCAGCAGCTTGGGGACAGGGGAAAATTATGGCTACACCTTC.

The CDR3 bases are TGTGCCAGCAGCTCTGGGCTGGGGGGGCGTGGAGGCTACACCTTC. Translation gives CASSSGLGGRGGYTF. This chain links TRBV27 with TRBJ1-2; a possible D gene is TRBD1 (6 bases). Trimming took 6 bases from V and 8 from J, leaving 22 bases between them. CDR3 size: 15 residues. CDR1 MNHEY and CDR2 SMNVEV come from the germline V gene (reference sequence).

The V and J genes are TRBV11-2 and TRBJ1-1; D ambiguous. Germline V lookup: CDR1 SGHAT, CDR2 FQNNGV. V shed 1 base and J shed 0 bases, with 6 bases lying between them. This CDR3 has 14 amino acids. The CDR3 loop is CASSLVSVNTEAFF. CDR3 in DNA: TGTGCCAGCAGCTTAGTTTCAGTGAACACTGAAGCTTTCTTT. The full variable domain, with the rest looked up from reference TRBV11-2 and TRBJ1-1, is EAGVAQSPRYKIIEKRQSVAFWCNPISGHATLYWYQQILGQGPKLLIQFQNNGVVDDSQLPKDRFSAERLKGVDSTLKIQPAKLEDSAVYLCASSLVSVNTEAFFGQGTRLTVV.

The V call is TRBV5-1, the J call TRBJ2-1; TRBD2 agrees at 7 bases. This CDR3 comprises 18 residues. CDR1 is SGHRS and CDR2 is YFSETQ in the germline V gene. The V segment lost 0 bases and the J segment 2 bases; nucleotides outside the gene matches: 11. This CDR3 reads CASSLVPSGPGAYNEQFF. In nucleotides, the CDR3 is TGCGCCAGCAGCTTGGTTCCTAGCGGCCCCGGGGCCTACAATGAGCAGTTCTTC.

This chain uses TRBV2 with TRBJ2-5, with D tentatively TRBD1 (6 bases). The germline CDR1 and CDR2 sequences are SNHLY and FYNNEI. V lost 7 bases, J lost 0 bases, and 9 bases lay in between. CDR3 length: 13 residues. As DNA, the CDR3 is TGTGCCAGCACCAGGGGAAACCAAGAGACCCAGTACTTC. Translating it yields CASTRGNQETQYF. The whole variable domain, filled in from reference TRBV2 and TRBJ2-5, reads EPEVTQTPSHQVTQMGQEVILRCVPISNHLYFYWYRQILGQKVEFLVSFYNNEISEKSEIFDDQFSVERPDGSNFTLKIRSTKLEDSAMYFCASTRGNQETQYFGPGTRLLVL.

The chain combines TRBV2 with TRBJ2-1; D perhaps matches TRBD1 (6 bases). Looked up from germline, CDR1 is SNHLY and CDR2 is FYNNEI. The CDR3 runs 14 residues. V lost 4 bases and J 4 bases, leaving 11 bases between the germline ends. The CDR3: CASSVRGEYNEQFF. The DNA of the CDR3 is TGTGCCAGCAGTGTCAGGGGAGAGTACAATGAGCAGTTCTTC.

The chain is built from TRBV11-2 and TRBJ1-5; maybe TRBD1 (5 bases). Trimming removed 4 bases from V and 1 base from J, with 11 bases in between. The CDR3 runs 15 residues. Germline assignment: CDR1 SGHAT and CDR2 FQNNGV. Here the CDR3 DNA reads TGTGCCAGCAGCTCGGTCGGGGGGAGCAATCAGCCCCAGCATTTT. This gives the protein CASSSVGGSNQPQHF.

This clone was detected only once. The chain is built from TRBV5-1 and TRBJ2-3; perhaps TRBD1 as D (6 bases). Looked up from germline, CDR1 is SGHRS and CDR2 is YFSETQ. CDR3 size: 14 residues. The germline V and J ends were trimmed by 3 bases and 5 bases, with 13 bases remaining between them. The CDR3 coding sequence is TGCGCCAGCAGCTCCTTGGGGGACAAAGATACGCAGTATTTT. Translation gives CASSSLGDKDTQYF.

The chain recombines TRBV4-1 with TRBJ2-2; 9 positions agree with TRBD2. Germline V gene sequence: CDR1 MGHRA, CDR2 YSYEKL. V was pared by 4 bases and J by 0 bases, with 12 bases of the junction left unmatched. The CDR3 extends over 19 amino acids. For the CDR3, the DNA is TGCGCCAGCAGCCTCTCATCCGTAGCGGGAGCCTCGAACACCGGGGAGCTGTTTTTT. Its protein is CASSLSSVAGASNTGELFF.

The CDR3 reads CASSLDLGGRGEQYF. CDR3 nucleotides: TGCGCCAGCAGCTTGGACCTAGGGGGGAGAGGGGAGCAGTACTTC. This chain uses TRBV5-1 with TRBJ2-7, with D perhaps matching TRBD1 or TRBD2 (6 bases each). This CDR3 comprises 15 residues. CDR1 and CDR2 from the germline V gene are SGHRS and YFSETQ. Between the trimmed V and J ends, which lost 0 bases and 7 bases, there was a span of 17 bases.